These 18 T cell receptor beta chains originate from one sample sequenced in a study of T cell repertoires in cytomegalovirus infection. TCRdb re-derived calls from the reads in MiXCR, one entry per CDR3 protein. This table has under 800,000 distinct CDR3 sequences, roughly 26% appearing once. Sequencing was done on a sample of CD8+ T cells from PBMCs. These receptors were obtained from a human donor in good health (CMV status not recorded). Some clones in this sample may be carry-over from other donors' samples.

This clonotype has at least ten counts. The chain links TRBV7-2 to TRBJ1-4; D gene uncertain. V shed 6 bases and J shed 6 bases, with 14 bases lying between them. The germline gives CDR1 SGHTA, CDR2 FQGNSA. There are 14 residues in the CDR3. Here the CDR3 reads CASRPEIYDEKLFF. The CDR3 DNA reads TGTGCCAGCAGACCCGAAATTTACGATGAAAAACTGTTTTTT. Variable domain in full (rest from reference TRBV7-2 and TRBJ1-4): GAGVSQSPSNKVTEKGKDVELRCDPISGHTALYWYRQSLGQGLEFLIYFQGNSAPDKSGLPSDRFSAERTGGSVSTLTIQRTQQEDSAVYLCASRPEIYDEKLFFGSGTQLSVL.

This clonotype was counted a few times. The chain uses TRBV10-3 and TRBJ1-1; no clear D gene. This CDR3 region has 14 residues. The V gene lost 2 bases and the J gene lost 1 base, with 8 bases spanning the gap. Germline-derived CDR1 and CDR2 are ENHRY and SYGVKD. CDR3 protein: CAISEAGWNTEAFF. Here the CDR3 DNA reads TGTGCCATCAGTGAGGCGGGTTGGAACACTGAAGCTTTCTTT.

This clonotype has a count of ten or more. The CDR3 reads CASDGQGMNTEAFF. CDR3 sequence (DNA): TGTGCCAGCGATGGACAGGGAATGAACACTGAAGCTTTCTTT. The chain couples TRBV2 to TRBJ1-1, with TRBD1 matching over 8 bases. The CDR3 contains 14 residues. V gave up 8 bases and J gave up 0 bases; unmatched junction bases: 5. Germline V gives CDR1 SNHLY, CDR2 FYNNEI.

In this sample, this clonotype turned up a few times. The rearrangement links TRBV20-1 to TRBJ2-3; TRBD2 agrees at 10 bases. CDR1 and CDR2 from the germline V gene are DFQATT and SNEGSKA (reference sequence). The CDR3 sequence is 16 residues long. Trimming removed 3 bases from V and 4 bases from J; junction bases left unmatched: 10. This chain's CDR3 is CSASGLGTSEADTQYF. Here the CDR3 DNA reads TGCAGTGCTAGTGGTCTCGGGACTAGCGAAGCAGATACGCAGTATTTT.

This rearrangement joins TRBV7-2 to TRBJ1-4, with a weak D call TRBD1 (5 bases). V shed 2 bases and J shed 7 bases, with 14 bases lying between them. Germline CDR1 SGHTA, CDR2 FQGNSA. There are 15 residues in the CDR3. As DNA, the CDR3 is TGTGCCAGCAGCTTATGGGACGCGGACTCTGAAAAACTGTTTTTT. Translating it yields CASSLWDADSEKLFF.

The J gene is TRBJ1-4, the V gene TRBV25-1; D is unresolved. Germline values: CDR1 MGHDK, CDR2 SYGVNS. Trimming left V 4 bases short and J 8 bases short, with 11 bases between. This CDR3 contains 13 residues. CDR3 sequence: CASSVAFREKLFF. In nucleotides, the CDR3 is TGTGCCAGCAGTGTTGCGTTCCGGGAAAAACTGTTTTTT.

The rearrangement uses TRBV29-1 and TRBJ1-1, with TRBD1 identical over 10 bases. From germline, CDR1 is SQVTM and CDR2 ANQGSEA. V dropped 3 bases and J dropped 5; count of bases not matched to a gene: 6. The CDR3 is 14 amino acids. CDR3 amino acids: CSVDRRGQGTEAFF. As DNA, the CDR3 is TGCAGCGTTGATAGGCGGGGACAGGGGACTGAAGCTTTCTTT. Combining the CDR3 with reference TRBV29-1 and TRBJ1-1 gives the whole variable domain SAVISQKPSRDICQRGTSLTIQCQVDSQVTMMFWYRQQPGQSLTLIATANQGSEATYESGFVIDKFPISRPNLTFSTLTVSNMSPEDSSIYLCSVDRRGQGTEAFFGQGTRLTVV.

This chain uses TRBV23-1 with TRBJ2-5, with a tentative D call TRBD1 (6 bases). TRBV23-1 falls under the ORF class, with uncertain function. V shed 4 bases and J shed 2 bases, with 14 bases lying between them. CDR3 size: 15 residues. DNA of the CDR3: TGCGCCAGCAGTCGAGGGGGTCGGCTACAAGAGACCCAGTACTTC. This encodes CASSRGGRLQETQYF.

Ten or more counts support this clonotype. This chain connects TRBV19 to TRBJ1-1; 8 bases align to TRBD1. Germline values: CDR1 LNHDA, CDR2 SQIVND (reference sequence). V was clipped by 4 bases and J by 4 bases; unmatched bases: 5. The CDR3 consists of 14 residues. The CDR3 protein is CASSRQGSATEAFF. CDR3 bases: TGTGCCAGTAGTAGACAGGGGTCCGCCACTGAAGCTTTCTTT.

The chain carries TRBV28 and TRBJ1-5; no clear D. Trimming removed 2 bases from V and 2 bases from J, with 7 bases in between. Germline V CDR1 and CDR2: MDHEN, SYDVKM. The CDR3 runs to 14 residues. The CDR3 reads CASSLLEGNQPQHF. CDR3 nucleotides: TGTGCCAGCAGTTTACTGGAGGGCAATCAGCCCCAGCATTTT.

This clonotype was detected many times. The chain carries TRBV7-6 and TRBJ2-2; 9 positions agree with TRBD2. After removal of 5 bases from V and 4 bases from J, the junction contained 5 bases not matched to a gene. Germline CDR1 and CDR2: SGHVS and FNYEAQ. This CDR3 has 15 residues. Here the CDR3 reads CASSLSGGGTGELFF. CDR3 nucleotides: TGTGCCAGCAGCCTTAGCGGGGGAGGCACCGGGGAGCTGTTTTTT.

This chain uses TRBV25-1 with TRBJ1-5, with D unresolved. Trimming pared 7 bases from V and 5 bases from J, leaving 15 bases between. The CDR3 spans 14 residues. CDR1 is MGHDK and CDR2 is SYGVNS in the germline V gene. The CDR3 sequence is CASKAGGSDQPQHF. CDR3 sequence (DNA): TGTGCCAGCAAAGCAGGAGGATCTGATCAGCCCCAGCATTTT.

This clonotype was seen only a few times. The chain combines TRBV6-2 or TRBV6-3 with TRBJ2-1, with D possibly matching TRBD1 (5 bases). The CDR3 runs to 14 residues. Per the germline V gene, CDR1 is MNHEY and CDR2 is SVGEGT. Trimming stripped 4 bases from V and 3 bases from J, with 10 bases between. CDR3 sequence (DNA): TGTGCCAGCAGTTCCCTGACAGACTACAATGAGCAGTTCTTC. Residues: CASSSLTDYNEQFF.

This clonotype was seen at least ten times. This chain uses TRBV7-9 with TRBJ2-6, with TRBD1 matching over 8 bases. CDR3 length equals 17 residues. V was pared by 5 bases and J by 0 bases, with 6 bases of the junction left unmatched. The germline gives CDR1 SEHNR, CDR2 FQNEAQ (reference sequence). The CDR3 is CASSRQGRSSGANVLTF. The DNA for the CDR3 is TGTGCCAGCAGCCGACAGGGGCGGTCCTCTGGGGCCAACGTCCTGACTTTC.

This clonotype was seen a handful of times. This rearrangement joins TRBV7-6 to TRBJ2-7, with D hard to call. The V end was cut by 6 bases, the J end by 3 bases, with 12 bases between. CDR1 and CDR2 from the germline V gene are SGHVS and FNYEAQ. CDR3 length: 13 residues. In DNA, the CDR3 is TGTGCCAGCAGTGGTGAGATATTCTACGAGCAGTACTTC. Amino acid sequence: CASSGEIFYEQYF.

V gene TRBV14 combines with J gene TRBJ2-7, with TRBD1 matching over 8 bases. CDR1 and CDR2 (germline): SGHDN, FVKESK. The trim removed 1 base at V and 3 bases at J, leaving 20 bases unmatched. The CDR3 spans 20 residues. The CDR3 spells CASSQVFRTGTEPPFYEQYF. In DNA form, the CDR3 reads TGTGCCAGCAGCCAAGTTTTTAGGACAGGGACCGAACCGCCATTCTACGAGCAGTACTTC.

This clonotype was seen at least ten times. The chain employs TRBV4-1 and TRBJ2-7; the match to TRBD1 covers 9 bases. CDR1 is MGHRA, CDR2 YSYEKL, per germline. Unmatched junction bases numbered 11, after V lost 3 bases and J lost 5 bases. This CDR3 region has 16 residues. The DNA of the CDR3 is TGCGCCAGCAGCCACGTCCCGGGACAGGGAAAACACGAGCAGTACTTC. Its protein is CASSHVPGQGKHEQYF.

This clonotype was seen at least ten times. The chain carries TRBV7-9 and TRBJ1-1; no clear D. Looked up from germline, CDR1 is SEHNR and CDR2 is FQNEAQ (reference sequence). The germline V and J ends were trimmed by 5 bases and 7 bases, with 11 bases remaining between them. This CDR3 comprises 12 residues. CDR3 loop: CASSLYTDEAFF. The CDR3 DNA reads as TGTGCCAGCAGCCTATACACGGATGAAGCTTTCTTT.